A selection of T cell receptor beta chains follows, all from one sample in a study of T cell repertoires in cytomegalovirus infection. MiXCR, run by TCRdb on the reads, gives a single entry per CDR3 protein. Among about 250,000 distinct CDR3 sequences listed, approximately 7% were seen once. The sequenced sample consisted of PBMCs. These TCRs come from a human donor in good health (CMV status not recorded). Some clones in this sample may be carry-over from other donors' samples. CDR3s include the opening cysteine and the closing phenylalanine or tryptophan. Each record gives: CDR3 length, V gene, D gene, clone size, J gene, CDR3 protein, CDR3 DNA. The D gene is left open where the match is weak. Each size is once, few or many counts, or a class when the clone is expanded.

length: 13; V: TRBV28; D: NA; size: few; J: TRBJ2-5; CDR3: CASQRMFQETQYF; DNA: TGTGCCAGCCAGCGGATGTTCCAAGAGACCCAGTACTTC
length: 14; V: TRBV7-3; D: NA; size: many; J: TRBJ2-2; CDR3: CASSSFPNTGELFF; DNA: TGTGCCAGCAGCTCTTTTCCGAACACCGGGGAGCTGTTTTTT
length: 15; V: TRBV12-5; D: TRBD1; size: many; J: TRBJ2-1; CDR3: CASGLRQGAYNEQFF; DNA: TGTGCTAGTGGTTTGCGGCAGGGGGCTTACAATGAGCAGTTCTTC
length: 11; V: TRBV20-1; D: NA; size: many; J: TRBJ2-7; CDR3: CSASQGSEQYF; DNA: TGCAGTGCTAGCCAAGGGAGTGAGCAGTACTTC
length: 15; V: TRBV5-1; D: NA; size: few; J: TRBJ2-2; CDR3: CASSLSLINTGELFF; DNA: TGCGCCAGCAGCTTGAGTTTGATTAACACCGGGGAGCTGTTTTTT
length: 16; V: TRBV12-3/TRBV12-4; D: TRBD1; size: many; J: TRBJ1-5; CDR3: CASSESGTGGSQPQHF; DNA: TGTGCCAGCAGCGAATCCGGGACAGGGGGTAGTCAGCCCCAGCATTTT
length: 14; V: TRBV6-1; D: NA; size: many; J: TRBJ1-1; CDR3: CASNKNLGQTEAFF; DNA: TGTGCCAGCAACAAAAACCTTGGACAGACTGAAGCTTTCTTT
length: 15; V: TRBV5-5; D: NA; size: many; J: TRBJ2-2; CDR3: CASSFRGEVTGELFF; DNA: TGTGCCAGCAGCTTCCGCGGGGAGGTAACCGGGGAGCTGTTTTTT
length: 14; V: TRBV7-2; D: TRBD1; size: many; J: TRBJ1-2; CDR3: CASSPTGTYYGYTF; DNA: TGTGCCAGCAGCCCGACAGGGACCTACTATGGCTACACCTTC
length: 15; V: TRBV11-3; D: NA; size: many; J: TRBJ2-5; CDR3: CASSPGGREGETQYF; DNA: TGTGCCAGCAGCCCCGGCGGCAGGGAAGGGGAGACCCAGTACTTC
length: 16; V: TRBV5-6; D: NA; size: many; J: TRBJ2-2; CDR3: CASSLGPPPNTGELFF; DNA: TGTGCCAGCAGCTTGGGACCACCACCGAACACCGGGGAGCTGTTTTTT
length: 15; V: TRBV19; D: NA; size: many; J: TRBJ1-5; CDR3: CASSTTGTVGQPQHF; DNA: TGTGCCAGTAGTACAACCGGGACCGTGGGTCAGCCCCAGCATTTT
length: 14; V: TRBV11-2; D: NA; size: many; J: TRBJ2-7; CDR3: CASSPLYPADEQYF; DNA: TGTGCCAGCAGCCCCTTATATCCCGCCGACGAGCAGTACTTC
length: 15; V: TRBV7-2; D: NA; size: many; J: TRBJ1-1; CDR3: CASSLVGAGDTEAFF; DNA: TGTGCCAGCAGCTTAGTAGGGGCAGGAGACACTGAAGCTTTCTTT
length: 15; V: TRBV6-2/TRBV6-3; D: TRBD1; size: many; J: TRBJ2-7; CDR3: CASSYSPGTEYEQYF; DNA: TGTGCCAGCAGTTACTCCCCCGGGACAGAGTACGAGCAGTACTTC
length: 13; V: TRBV28; D: NA; size: many; J: TRBJ1-1; CDR3: CASSLSRWREAFF; DNA: TGTGCCAGCAGTTTAAGCCGTTGGCGCGAAGCTTTCTTT
length: 11; V: TRBV6-1; D: TRBD1; size: many; J: TRBJ2-7; CDR3: CATDRGYEQYF; DNA: TGTGCCACAGACAGGGGCTACGAGCAGTACTTC